Each of the 23 T cell receptor beta chains below was sequenced from the same sample in a study of T-cell memory formation after mild COVID-19. TCRdb processed the 5' RACE reads anew with MiXCR; each CDR3 protein has one entry. Seen here are 530,000 or so distinct CDR3 sequences, around 16% observed once, and the top ten hold roughly 8%. The sequenced sample was PBMCs or a T cell subset sorted from them (not recorded which). The receptors here all came from an adult woman who had mild COVID-19 (a few samples of this study predate the infection). Cell type and time point are not known.

The gene calls are TRBV3-1 and TRBJ1-5; D is ambiguous. The V end was cut by 1 base, the J end by 4 bases, with 8 bases between. Germline V gene data show CDR1 as LGHDT and CDR2 as YNNKEL (reference sequence). This CDR3 region has 14 residues. The CDR3 loop reads CASSQVAGNQPQHF. DNA of the CDR3: TGTGCCAGCAGCCAAGTCGCGGGGAATCAGCCCCAGCATTTT.

Many counts were recorded for this clonotype. The chain combines TRBV7-9 with TRBJ2-1; 8 bases are shared with TRBD2. The CDR3 has 17 residues. The V gene end was trimmed by 5 bases and the J gene end by 4 bases; junction bases not matched to a gene: 13. Germline lookup yields CDR1 SEHNR and CDR2 FQNEAQ (reference sequence). The CDR3 sequence is CASSPRWGAGVYNEQFF. Written as DNA, the CDR3 is TGTGCCAGCAGCCCCCGTTGGGGAGCGGGGGTTTACAATGAGCAGTTCTTC.

This clonotype occurred many times. The V gene is TRBV28, the J gene TRBJ2-1; D remains ambiguous. Trimming removed 5 bases at V and 5 bases at J, with 10 bases between. Germline V gene sequence: CDR1 MDHEN, CDR2 SYDVKM. The CDR3 length is 13 residues. The CDR3 loop reads CASSPADNNEQFF. The CDR3 nucleotides read TGTGCCAGCAGTCCCGCTGATAACAATGAGCAGTTCTTC.

This clonotype was counted a few times. The gene calls are TRBV27 and TRBJ2-5; 7 bases map to TRBD1. The germline CDR1 and CDR2 sequences are MNHEY and SMNVEV (reference sequence). V was clipped by 4 bases and J by 5 bases; unmatched bases: 7. There are 14 residues in the CDR3. Here the CDR3 DNA reads TGTGCCAGCAGTTACCAGGGGGTCGGGGAGACCCAGTACTTC. Protein product: CASSYQGVGETQYF.

This clonotype has a handful of counts. CDR3 region: CASSERGVNEQYF. CDR3 DNA: TGTGCCAGCAGTGAACGCGGGGTGAACGAGCAGTACTTC. The V call is TRBV6-1, the J call TRBJ2-7, with a weak D call TRBD2 (6 bases). The germline CDR1 and CDR2 sequences are MNHNS and SASEGT. The CDR3 sequence is 13 residues long. Trimming cost V 2 bases and J 5 bases, with 10 bases left between them.

A few counts support this clonotype. The chain employs TRBV9 and TRBJ2-7, with D perhaps matching TRBD1 (5 bases). Looked up from germline, CDR1 is SGDLS and CDR2 is YYNGEE. V was clipped by 4 bases and J by 5 bases, with 16 bases between them. This CDR3 is built from 14 residues. CDR3 protein: CASSPQTAAHEQYF. The CDR3 nucleotides are TGTGCCAGCAGCCCACAGACAGCCGCCCACGAGCAGTACTTC. The full variable domain, in which reference TRBV9 and TRBJ2-7 provide the parts outside the CDR3, is DSGVTQTPKHLITATGQRVTLRCSPRSGDLSVYWYQQSLDQGLQFLIQYYNGEERAKGNILERFSAQQFPDLHSELNLSSLELGDSALYFCASSPQTAAHEQYFGPGTRLTVT.

The chain uses TRBV24-1 and TRBJ2-5; 9 positions match TRBD1. V gave up 4 bases and J gave up 1 base; unmatched junction bases: 6. This CDR3 region has 16 residues. The germline CDR1 and CDR2 sequences are KGHDR and SFDVKD. CDR3 region: CATSDPGQGTQETQYF. The CDR3 nucleotides are TGTGCCACCAGTGACCCCGGACAGGGGACCCAAGAGACCCAGTACTTC.

This clonotype was detected a few times. The chain recombines TRBV12-5 with TRBJ2-2; D remains ambiguous. This CDR3 is built from 13 residues. Germline V gene data show CDR1 as LGHNT and CDR2 as FRNRAP. V was trimmed by 3 bases and J by 4 bases, leaving 6 bases between them. CDR3 amino acids: CASGLLITGELFF. The CDR3, as DNA: TGTGCTAGTGGTTTATTGATCACCGGGGAGCTGTTTTTT. Looking up the rest from reference TRBV12-5 and TRBJ2-2 gives the full variable domain: DARVTQTPRHKVTEMGQEVTMRCQPILGHNTVFWYRQTMMQGLELLAYFRNRAPLDDSGMPKDRFSAEMPDATLATLKIQPSEPRDSAVYFCASGLLITGELFFGEGSRLTVL.

This clonotype has just a few counts. The rearrangement joins TRBV24-1 to TRBJ2-7; 7 positions match TRBD2. Germline V gene sequence: CDR1 KGHDR, CDR2 SFDVKD. This CDR3 has 14 residues. The V segment lost 6 bases and the J segment 4 bases; nucleotides outside the gene matches: 8. DNA for the CDR3: TGTGCCACCAGTCGGGGGGAGAATTCTTACGAGCAGTACTTC. As protein: CATSRGENSYEQYF.

This clonotype was found a few times. V gene TRBV9 combines with J gene TRBJ2-1; 8 nucleotides line up with TRBD2. Germline assignment: CDR1 SGDLS and CDR2 YYNGEE. V was pared by 3 bases and J by 0 bases, with 5 bases of the junction left unmatched. There are 16 residues in the CDR3. The CDR3 loop is CASSAKREHSYNEQFF. The DNA for the CDR3 is TGTGCCAGCAGCGCAAAGCGGGAGCACTCCTACAATGAGCAGTTCTTC. The complete variable domain, with remaining parts taken from reference TRBV9 and TRBJ2-1, reads DSGVTQTPKHLITATGQRVTLRCSPRSGDLSVYWYQQSLDQGLQFLIQYYNGEERAKGNILERFSAQQFPDLHSELNLSSLELGDSALYFCASSAKREHSYNEQFFGPGTRLTVL.

This chain uses TRBV6-4 with TRBJ2-3; 8 positions match TRBD2. CDR3 length equals 14 residues. From germline, CDR1 is MRHNA and CDR2 SNTAGT. V dropped 2 bases and J dropped 4; count of bases not matched to a gene: 2. CDR3 protein: CASSDRGLADTQYF. DNA of the CDR3: TGTGCCAGCAGTGACAGGGGACTAGCAGATACGCAGTATTTT.

J is TRBJ2-7 and V is TRBV7-9, with unresolved D. V was cut by 6 bases and J by 1 base, with 16 bases left in between. Germline lookup yields CDR1 SEHNR and CDR2 FQNEAQ (reference sequence). The CDR3 runs to 15 residues. CDR3 nucleotide sequence: TGTGCCAGCAGTCCCCCCCGGGTACAGTCCTACGAGCAGTACTTC. It specifies CASSPPRVQSYEQYF.

The genes are TRBV7-2 and TRBJ2-7; TRBD1 or TRBD2 may be the D gene (5 bases each). The CDR3 totals 14 residues. V lost 4 bases to trimming and J lost 2 bases, with 12 bases between them. Germline CDR1 reads SGHTA; CDR2 reads FQGNSA. CDR3 nucleotides: TGTGCCAGCAGCTACACCGGGGCCGCCTACGAGCAGTACTTC. This codes for CASSYTGAAYEQYF.

This clonotype has only a few counts. The CDR3 reads CASSVGQGDQPQHF. DNA for the CDR3: TGTGCCAGCAGCGTAGGACAGGGAGATCAGCCCCAGCATTTT. V gene TRBV9 combines with J gene TRBJ1-5, with 7 positions matching TRBD1. From germline, CDR1 is SGDLS and CDR2 YYNGEE. The V segment lost 0 bases and the J segment 5 bases; nucleotides outside the gene matches: 2. This CDR3 has 14 residues.

This clonotype was seen a handful of times. The rearrangement joins TRBV7-9 to TRBJ2-3; 7 nucleotides match TRBD2. Germline CDR1 SEHNR, CDR2 FQNEAQ (reference sequence). V lost 1 base to trimming and J lost 4 bases; unmatched junction nucleotides: 5. This CDR3 region has 15 residues. In DNA form, the CDR3 reads TGTGCCAGCAGCTTAGGCGACCGGGAGGCAGATACGCAGTATTTT. This encodes CASSLGDREADTQYF.

The rearrangement links TRBV5-1 to TRBJ2-7; unclear D gene. Germline CDR1 SGHRS, CDR2 YFSETQ. This CDR3 has 14 amino acids. Trimming shortened V by 0 bases and J by 2 bases, and 9 bases separated the two germline ends. DNA for the CDR3: TGCGCCAGCAGCTTGGCTCCAGAGGCCTACGAGCAGTACTTC. Its protein product is CASSLAPEAYEQYF.

This clonotype was seen more than once but under ten times. The chain links TRBV3-1 to TRBJ2-2; tentatively, D is TRBD1 (6 bases). Trimming stripped 3 bases from V and 4 bases from J, with 15 bases between. CDR3 size: 16 residues. Germline V gives CDR1 LGHDT, CDR2 YNNKEL (reference sequence). The CDR3 DNA sequence: TGTGCCAGCAGCCAGGGGACACCCCGAGGCACCGGGGAGCTGTTTTTT. Translating gives CASSQGTPRGTGELFF. Full variable domain (outside the CDR3, taken from reference TRBV3-1 and TRBJ2-2): DTAVSQTPKYLVTQMGNDKSIKCEQNLGHDTMYWYKQDSKKFLKIMFSYNNKELIINETVPNRFSPKSPDKAHLNLHINSLELGDSAVYFCASSQGTPRGTGELFFGEGSRLTVL.

V and J are TRBV20-1 and TRBJ2-1; D is unclear. V lost 3 bases and J lost 8, with 11 bases in between. Germline values: CDR1 DFQATT, CDR2 SNEGSKA (reference sequence). CDR3 length: 12 amino acids. Here the CDR3 reads CSARVTYHEQFF. The CDR3 DNA is TGCAGTGCTAGGGTCACTTATCATGAGCAGTTCTTC.

This clonotype has a count of ten or more. The rearrangement joins TRBV7-9 to TRBJ2-5; no firm D call. The CDR3 is 12 residues long. V was clipped by 3 bases and J by 5 bases, with 7 bases between them. Germline CDR1 SEHNR, CDR2 FQNEAQ (reference sequence). CDR3: CASSLGFETQYF. Written as DNA, the CDR3 is TGTGCCAGCAGCTTGGGGTTTGAGACCCAGTACTTC.

CDR3 sequence: CASKRREGQKDTQYF. In nucleotides, the CDR3 is TGTGCCAGCAAGCGGCGGGAGGGCCAGAAAGATACGCAGTATTTT. The chain couples TRBV7-9 to TRBJ2-3; 9 bases are a match to TRBD2. The CDR3 sequence is 15 residues long. Germline V gene lookup returns CDR1 SEHNR and CDR2 FQNEAQ (reference sequence). Unmatched junction bases numbered 10, after V lost 7 bases and J lost 5 bases.

J is TRBJ2-1 and V is TRBV4-1; D not resolved. There are 13 residues in the CDR3. Trimming removed 4 bases at V and 9 bases at J, with 13 bases between. Germline V CDR1 and CDR2: MGHRA, YSYEKL. CDR3: CASSLPGWGEQFF. The CDR3 coding sequence is TGCGCCAGCAGCCTACCTGGGTGGGGTGAGCAGTTCTTC.

This clonotype was picked up many times. The chain couples TRBV12-3 or TRBV12-4 to TRBJ2-4; D is unresolved. V lost 5 bases, J lost 8 bases, and 10 bases lay in between. The CDR3 has 12 amino acids. CDR3 in amino acids: CASSATTDIQYF. The CDR3 nucleotides read TGTGCCAGCAGTGCCACCACGGACATTCAGTACTTC.

The chain uses TRBV7-9 and TRBJ2-4; possibly TRBD1 or TRBD2 for D (6 bases each). Germline loops: CDR1 SEHNR, CDR2 FQNEAQ (reference sequence). V was cut by 10 bases and J by 4 bases, with 14 bases left in between. The CDR3 is 13 amino acids. The CDR3 nucleotides are TGTGCCACCGGGAAAGGGGGGAAAAACATTCAGTACTTC. Its protein product is CATGKGGKNIQYF.